The entry below gives a single T cell receptor (beta chain) sequence along with its context. Its antigen remains unidentified. This entry belongs to a study of cytomegalovirus exposure and HLA in healthy donors. Study context: For the roughly 400 genotyped donors, over 80% fell within the Caucasian-associated ancestry cluster.

Study findings and constraints: Later work showed greater clonal expansion in HLA-associated TCR beta chains than in equally common others. The authors later found most CMV-associated TCR beta chains appeared HLA-restricted.

Participants comprised healthy donors of bone marrow. PCR was performed using 60 Vbeta and 13 Jbeta primers. Some clones are missing from TCRdb's copy, which holds only in-frame ones; the method was immunoSEQ multiplex PCR. The sample contains approximately 130,000 clones, approximately 80% of which appear only once. The CDR3 extends over 17 amino acids. V gave up 4 bases and J gave up 5 bases; unmatched junction bases: 13. Germline V gene data show CDR1 as SGHNT and CDR2 as YENEEA. The specimen sequenced was PBMCs. The source of this sequence is a woman aged 40-49 years in good health and CMV-seronegative. The rearrangement joins TRBV11-3 to TRBJ2-1; 8 bases agree with TRBD2. The CDR3 sequence is CASSYQAGALKNNEQFF. CDR3 sequence (DNA): TGTGCCAGCAGCTACCAAGCGGGGGCCCTAAAAAACAATGAGCAGTTCTTC. The full variable domain, with the rest looked up from reference TRBV11-3 and TRBJ2-1, is EAGVVQSPRYKIIEKKQPVAFWCNPISGHNTLYWYLQNLGQGPELLIRYENEEAVDDSQLPKDRFSAERLKGVDSTLKIQPAELGDSAVYLCASSYQAGALKNNEQFFGPGTRLTVL.